This T cell receptor beta chain emerged from a study of technical replicates of blood from a handful of donors. Trimming pared 4 bases from V and 1 base from J, leaving 16 bases between. This CDR3 has 17 residues. The germline CDR1 and CDR2 sequences are MNHNS and SASEGT. Using immunoSEQ multiplex PCR, the repertoire was profiled, and TCRdb retains in-frame clones only, with some absent. The profile shows 14,000 or so clones, less than 90% of them singletons. Source material: PBMCs. This TCR derives from a human donor in good health. The chain combines TRBV6-1 with TRBJ2-2; possibly TRBD2 for D (6 bases). CDR3 DNA: TGTGCCAGCAGTGGGGGGAGGTGGCTGCAGAACACCGGGGAGCTGTTTTTT. Its translation is CASSGGRWLQNTGELFF.